A selection of T cell receptor beta chains follows, all from one sample in a study of T cell responses to AZD1222 COVID-19 vaccine. Generated by immunoSEQ multiplex PCR, the TCRdb table keeps only in-frame clones and is missing some. The sample carries around 140,000 clones, approximately 92% recorded once. The sample was peripheral blood, taken on day 0 of AZD1222 vaccination. The receptors were gathered from an adult in good health. CDR3s leave out the opening cysteine and the closing phenylalanine or tryptophan.

j_call | v_call | cdr3_aa
TRBJ2-7 | TRBV6-5 | ASSYFRATYEQY
TRBJ1-1 | TRBV3-1/TRBV3-2 | ASSLQMDGLSTF
TRBJ1-6 | TRBV2 | ASSEMGGGDPNSPLH
TRBJ1-6 | TRBV15 | ATSRVDPPYSPLH
TRBJ1-1 | TRBV5-1 | ASSRRTGKDTEAF
TRBJ1-5 | TRBV4-1 | ASSHWGGSSNQPQH
TRBJ1-1 | TRBV13 | ASSHRDRRNTEAF
TRBJ1-2 | TRBV15 | ATSGVLGRTNWGYGYT
TRBJ1-5 | TRBV19 | ASSMRRGDSSNQPQH
TRBJ1-2 | TRBV19 | ASERDYGYT
TRBJ1-1 | TRBV5-1 | ASFVGGNTEAF
TRBJ1-3 | TRBV7-9 | ASSSGQAAGNTIY
TRBJ1-6 | TRBV5-1 | ASSSYRGASPLH
TRBJ2-7 | TRBV28 | ASSLPRLAGGAEQY
TRBJ2-5 | TRBV5-1 | ASRGEGQYQETQY
TRBJ1-2 | TRBV15 | ATSRDGSTGQGYT
TRBJ1-1 | TRBV12-3/TRBV12-4 | ASSRTGYTEAF
TRBJ1-2 | TRBV18 | ASSPGDNPRLHGYT
TRBJ1-2 | TRBV19 | ASSIAYGYT
TRBJ2-3 | TRBV9 | ASSLGLAGGRGTDTQY
TRBJ2-7 | TRBV28 | ASSLDQDSYEQY
TRBJ1-1 | TRBV12-3/TRBV12-4 | VSSLNTEAF
TRBJ2-1 | TRBV12-3/TRBV12-4 | ASSFLQDNEQF
TRBJ1-2 | TRBV28 | ASKAGTGNYGYT